This passage covers 32 T cell receptor beta chains from one sample sequenced in a study of cytomegalovirus exposure and HLA in healthy donors. The data were produced by immunoSEQ multiplex PCR, yet TCRdb's version contains in-frame clones alone and is incomplete. The repertoire consists of 200,000 to 250,000 clones, with approximately 87% occurring once and the leading ten covering around 5.4%. Sample: PBMCs. All receptors derive from a woman under 30 in good health and CMV-seronegative.

This clone was seen a single time. The chain has TRBV7-3 and TRBJ1-1; D is undetermined. CDR1 and CDR2 (germline): SGHTA, FQGTGA. This CDR3 is built from 13 residues. V was cut by 5 bases and J by 1 base, with 8 bases left in between. In DNA, the CDR3 is TGTGCCAGCAGCACGGGTGGGAACACTGAAGCTTTCTTT. Residues: CASSTGGNTEAFF.

The CDR3 reads CASSPRTSDYEQYF. The CDR3 nucleotides are TGTGCCAGCAGCCCAAGGACTAGCGACTACGAGCAGTACTTC. The chain recombines TRBV9 with TRBJ2-7; 9 nucleotides align to TRBD2. V lost 4 bases and J lost 3; bases outside the gene matches: 5. Germline V lookup: CDR1 SGDLS, CDR2 YYNGEE. The CDR3 length is 14 residues.

This chain uses TRBV19 with TRBJ2-2; D is perhaps TRBD2 (6 bases). This CDR3 has 15 amino acids. Per germline, CDR1 LNHDA and CDR2 SQIVND (reference sequence). V lost 8 bases, J lost 1 base, and 14 bases lay in between. CDR3 DNA sequence: TGTGCCAGTGTTAGAAGGCGGGGGAACACCGGGGAGCTGTTTTTT. Encoded protein: CASVRRRGNTGELFF.

V gene TRBV7-3 combines with J gene TRBJ1-2; D possibly corresponds to TRBD1 (6 bases). V dropped 5 bases and J dropped 3 bases, with 13 bases sitting between them. CDR1 is SGHTA and CDR2 is FQGTGA in the germline V gene. This CDR3 is 14 amino acids long. CDR3 amino acids: CASSPGGLDYGYTF. In DNA, the CDR3 is TGTGCCAGCAGCCCGGGGGGGCTGGACTATGGCTACACCTTC.

The chain carries TRBV5-1 and TRBJ2-3; TRBD2 agrees at 7 bases. The CDR3 runs 14 residues. CDR1 is SGHRS, CDR2 YFSETQ, per germline. Trimming removed 4 bases from V and 0 bases from J; junction bases left unmatched: 2. The CDR3 sequence is CASSNSGSTDTQYF. CDR3 nucleotides: TGCGCCAGCAGCAATAGCGGGAGCACAGATACGCAGTATTTT.

J is TRBJ2-7 and V is TRBV6-4, with 9 bases matching TRBD1. Germline V CDR1 and CDR2: MRHNA, SNTAGT. J was trimmed by 3 bases and V by 2 bases; bases with no gene match: 8. This CDR3 is 16 amino acids long. For the CDR3, the DNA is TGTGCCAGCAGTGACCCCAGCAGGGACAGGGTCTACGAGCAGTACTTC. Translated, it gives CASSDPSRDRVYEQYF.

This chain links TRBV5-5 with TRBJ2-7, with no clear D. This CDR3 is 13 amino acids long. The germline V gene encodes CDR1 SGHKS and CDR2 YYEKEE (reference sequence). Trimming left V 2 bases short and J 7 bases short, with 13 bases between. CDR3 coding DNA: TGTGCCAGCAGCTTTATGCCCAACCGGGAGCAGTACTTC. Protein: CASSFMPNREQYF.

The genes are TRBV27 and TRBJ2-7; D may be TRBD2 (5 bases). This CDR3 contains 15 residues. The V end lost 0 bases, the J end lost 3 bases, and 12 bases lay between the germline ends. Germline lookup yields CDR1 MNHEY and CDR2 SMNVEV (reference sequence). The CDR3 DNA reads TGTGCCAGCAGTTTATCCCGAGTAGGGAGCTACGAGCAGTACTTC. This gives the protein CASSLSRVGSYEQYF.

This chain uses TRBV10-1 with TRBJ2-1; TRBD2 agrees at 11 bases. The ends lost 0 bases at V and 4 bases at J; junction bases unmatched: 11. This CDR3 is built from 19 residues. Per germline, CDR1 WNHNN and CDR2 SYGVQD (reference sequence). The CDR3 loop reads CASSESKVVSGRGYNEQFF. CDR3 coding DNA: TGCGCCAGCAGTGAGTCGAAAGTGGTTAGCGGGAGGGGATACAATGAGCAGTTCTTC.

This clone was seen only a few times. CDR3 nucleotides: TGTGCCAGCAGTCGAAACAGGGGGGACTACGAGCAGTACTTC. Translating it yields CASSRNRGDYEQYF. V is TRBV25-1 and J is TRBJ2-7; 8 nucleotides align to TRBD1. The CDR3 spans 14 residues. Germline V gene sequence: CDR1 MGHDK, CDR2 SYGVNS. The V segment lost 5 bases and the J segment 3 bases; nucleotides outside the gene matches: 6.

DNA of the CDR3: TGTGCCACCAGCAGCGACCGGGGACACACCCTCCTCGAGCAGTACTTC. Translation: CATSSDRGHTLLEQYF. The genes are TRBV15 and TRBJ2-7; tentatively, D is TRBD1 (6 bases). V was pared by 3 bases and J by 6 bases, with 21 bases between. The germline V gene encodes CDR1 LNHNV and CDR2 YYDKDF (reference sequence). The CDR3 loop spans 16 amino acids.

The chain carries TRBV5-6 and TRBJ1-4; no firm D call. Germline-derived CDR1 and CDR2 are SGHDT and YYEEEE. CDR3 length: 13 residues. Trimming took off 4 bases at V and 5 bases at J, with 9 bases between the two ends. CDR3 DNA: TGTGCCAGCAGCCTCTCCGGGAATGAAAAACTGTTTTTT. Its translation is CASSLSGNEKLFF.

This sequence joins TRBV29-1 and TRBJ1-2; 9 nucleotides match TRBD1. Germline V gene data show CDR1 as SQVTM and CDR2 as ANQGSEA. The CDR3 has 16 amino acids. Trimming cost V 3 bases and J 4 bases; bases outside gene matches: 12. The CDR3, as DNA: TGCAGCGTTGACCACGAAAGGACAGGGGTCGGCTATGGCTACACCTTC. Translation gives CSVDHERTGVGYGYTF.

The chain employs TRBV2 and TRBJ2-5; 11 positions agree with TRBD2. V was pared by 6 bases and J by 7 bases, with 10 bases of the junction left unmatched. The CDR3 loop spans 15 amino acids. Germline V gives CDR1 SNHLY, CDR2 FYNNEI. CDR3 bases: TGTGCCAGCAGAACTAGCGGGAGTTTCGGGGGGACCCAGTACTTC. It is translated as CASRTSGSFGGTQYF.

This clone was detected once. The chain links TRBV28 to TRBJ2-7; D possibly uses TRBD1 or TRBD2 (5 bases each). Germline assignment: CDR1 MDHEN and CDR2 SYDVKM. The V and J ends lost 3 bases and 0 bases respectively, with 15 bases between them. The CDR3 is 16 amino acids. The DNA for the CDR3 is TGTGCCAGCAGTTTCCACGGGACCATCTTCTCCTACGAGCAGTACTTC. Translated: CASSFHGTIFSYEQYF.

V and J are TRBV18 and TRBJ1-2; 9 bases fit TRBD1. The V gene's germline CDR1 is KGHSH and CDR2 LQKENI. The trim removed 3 bases at V and 3 bases at J, leaving 17 bases unmatched. The CDR3 runs to 19 residues. The CDR3 loop is CASSPGQGPFLRSDYGYTF. The CDR3 nucleotides are TGTGCCAGCTCACCGGGACAGGGACCATTCCTAAGATCGGACTATGGCTACACCTTC. Based on the CDR3 plus reference TRBV18 and TRBJ1-2, the full variable domain is NAGVMQNPRHLVRRRGQEARLRCSPMKGHSHVYWYRQLPEEGLKFMVYLQKENIIDESGMPKERFSAEFPKEGPSILRIQQVVRGDSAAYFCASSPGQGPFLRSDYGYTFGSGTRLTVV.

The chain couples TRBV4-2 to TRBJ2-7, with D unclear. With 4 bases removed from V and 1 base from J, the gap between germline ends came to 8 bases. The CDR3 is 13 residues long. The germline V gene encodes CDR1 LGHNA and CDR2 YNFKEQ. The CDR3 region is CASSPRRSYEQYF. The CDR3, as DNA: TGTGCCAGCAGCCCGAGGAGATCCTACGAGCAGTACTTC.

V and J are TRBV4-1 and TRBJ2-3, with 8 bases aligning to TRBD1. The V and J ends lost 4 bases and 0 bases, in that order; junction bases with no gene match: 6. CDR3 length equals 16 residues. Germline V gene sequence: CDR1 MGHRA, CDR2 YSYEKL. The CDR3 sequence is CASSPSGTGSTDTQYF. The CDR3 bases are TGCGCCAGCAGCCCCTCCGGGACAGGAAGCACAGATACGCAGTATTTT.

CDR3 region: CASSSTGTGSYEQFF. CDR3 in DNA: TGTGCCAGCAGCTCGACCGGGACAGGGTCGTATGAGCAGTTCTTC. V is TRBV7-6 and J is TRBJ2-1; 9 bases are shared with TRBD1. V lost 4 bases and J lost 8; bases outside the gene matches: 9. Germline V gene data show CDR1 as SGHVS and CDR2 as FNYEAQ. This CDR3 has 15 residues.

This sequence joins TRBV15 and TRBJ1-4; D is uncertain. The V end was cut by 1 base, the J end by 8 bases, with 14 bases between. From germline, CDR1 is LNHNV and CDR2 YYDKDF (reference sequence). This CDR3 region has 15 residues. CDR3: CATSRARTSGEKLFF. The CDR3 DNA reads as TGTGCCACCAGCAGAGCTAGGACCTCTGGGGAAAAACTGTTTTTT.

This clone was recorded once. The chain's CDR3 is CASSSAATYEQYF. CDR3 DNA sequence: TGTGCCAGCAGTTCGGCGGCTACCTACGAGCAGTACTTC. This rearrangement joins TRBV6-6 to TRBJ2-7; no firm D call. The CDR3 spans 13 residues. Trimming took 4 bases from V and 2 from J, leaving 9 bases between them. Per the germline V gene, CDR1 is MNHNY and CDR2 is SVGAGI (reference sequence).

The chain carries TRBV5-1 and TRBJ1-5; D is uncertain. This CDR3 is 14 amino acids long. Trimming left V 2 bases short and J 5 bases short, with 11 bases between. The germline CDR1 and CDR2 sequences are SGHRS and YFSETQ. For the CDR3, the DNA is TGCGCCAGCAGCTTACAGTTGGGTGATCAGCCCCAGCATTTT. Amino acids: CASSLQLGDQPQHF.

This rearrangement joins TRBV27 to TRBJ2-2; tentatively, D is TRBD1 (6 bases). The CDR3 is made up of 16 amino acids. The V end was cut by 5 bases, the J end by 2 bases, with 15 bases between. Germline V CDR1 and CDR2: MNHEY, SMNVEV (reference sequence). The CDR3 region is CASSLRTAVNTGELFF. In DNA form, the CDR3 reads TGTGCCAGCAGTCTCAGGACAGCCGTTAACACCGGGGAGCTGTTTTTT.

A remark on this clone: Compared with germline, one end of the junction differs, possibly owing to a read error. The chain uses TRBV7-7 and TRBJ2-2; TRBD2 is a possible D gene (5 bases). Germline CDR1 is SSHAT and CDR2 is FNYEAQ (reference sequence). The CDR3 is made up of 16 amino acids. The CDR3 loop is CASSPARGPNTGELFF. In DNA, the CDR3 is TGTGCTAGCAGTCCGGCCCGGGGTCCCAACACCGGGGAGCTGTTTTTT.

This clone was seen only a few times. The chain joins TRBV7-3 to TRBJ2-2, with 9 bases fitting TRBD2. Germline CDR1 reads SGHTA; CDR2 reads FQGTGA. CDR3 length: 17 residues. The ends lost 2 bases at V and 3 bases at J; junction bases unmatched: 7. CDR3 region: CASSLVSAGGDTGELFF. The CDR3, as DNA: TGTGCCAGCAGCTTAGTTTCGGCGGGAGGGGACACCGGGGAGCTGTTTTTT.

V gene TRBV28 combines with J gene TRBJ2-7; either TRBD1 or TRBD2 may fit D (5 bases each). With 5 bases removed from V and 2 bases from J, the gap between germline ends came to 13 bases. The CDR3 is 14 residues long. Germline CDR1 is MDHEN and CDR2 is SYDVKM. This CDR3 reads CASSEGRAPYEQYF. DNA of the CDR3: TGTGCCAGCAGTGAGGGACGGGCCCCCTACGAGCAGTACTTC.

The V gene is TRBV5-1, the J gene TRBJ2-1, with TRBD1 identical over 8 bases. Losses at the gene ends were 5 bases for V and 8 bases for J; bases not matched to a gene: 3. There are 12 residues in the CDR3. CDR1 is SGHRS, CDR2 YFSETQ, per germline. Here the CDR3 reads CASSGQGYEQFF. For the CDR3, the DNA is TGCGCCAGCAGTGGACAGGGCTATGAGCAGTTCTTC.

The chain carries TRBV5-4 and TRBJ2-1; 7 bases match TRBD1. From germline, CDR1 is SGHNT and CDR2 YYREEE (reference sequence). J gave up 5 bases and V 4 bases, and 15 bases lay outside the gene matches. The CDR3 is 17 amino acids. The CDR3: CASSNQQGTRPHNEQFF. The CDR3 bases are TGTGCCAGCAGCAACCAACAGGGGACGAGACCCCACAATGAGCAGTTCTTC.

This chain joins TRBV10-1 and TRBJ1-1; a weak D match, TRBD1 (5 bases). The V gene's germline CDR1 is WNHNN and CDR2 SYGVQD (reference sequence). The CDR3 is 13 amino acids. Trimming took 7 bases from V and 1 from J, leaving 10 bases between them. The CDR3 loop reads CASMAGRNTEAFF. The CDR3 DNA reads TGCGCCAGCATGGCAGGGCGGAACACTGAAGCTTTCTTT.

The chain links TRBV30 to TRBJ1-5; D uncertain. The V end lost 2 bases, the J end lost 0 bases, and 14 bases lay between the germline ends. Germline CDR1 reads GTSNPN; CDR2 reads SVGIG (reference sequence). The CDR3 has 16 amino acids. The DNA of the CDR3 is TGTGCCTGGAGTCCCGAGACGCTGAATAGCAATCAGCCCCAGCATTTT. Protein product: CAWSPETLNSNQPQHF. Full variable domain (remainder filled in from reference TRBV30 and TRBJ1-5): SQTIHQWPATLVQPVGSPLSLECTVEGTSNPNLYWYRQAAGRGLQLLFYSVGIGQISSEVPQNLSASRPQDRQFILSSKKLLLSDSGFYLCAWSPETLNSNQPQHFGDGTRLSIL.

This chain uses TRBV18 with TRBJ2-1; D possibly matches TRBD1 or TRBD2 (5 bases each). V gave up 0 bases and J gave up 0 bases, with 9 bases separating them. This CDR3 is 16 amino acids long. CDR1 is KGHSH and CDR2 is LQKENI in the germline V gene. CDR3 nucleotides: TGTGCCAGCTCACCACCGTCCGGGACCTCCTACAATGAGCAGTTCTTC. It codes for CASSPPSGTSYNEQFF.

CDR3 DNA: TGTGCCAGCAGCGTAGACCCTAGCGGGGAGAAAGAGACCCAGTACTTC. This gives the protein CASSVDPSGEKETQYF. The chain carries TRBV9 and TRBJ2-5, with 9 bases matching TRBD2. The junction had 6 bases not matched to a gene; V was cut back by 0 bases and J by 3 bases. CDR3 length: 16 residues. Germline V gene lookup returns CDR1 SGDLS and CDR2 YYNGEE.